Reported below is one T cell receptor (beta chain). Its binding antigen is unknown. For each CD8+ T cell subset, flow sorting was done in triplicate, and about 300,000 cells per subset went directly into RLT lysis buffer. Standard density gradient centrifugation was used to isolate peripheral blood mononuclear cells from buffy coats. An RNeasy Mini Kit was used to extract total RNA from the sorted cells. The germline V gene (reference sequence) supplies CDR1 MNHEY and CDR2 SMNVEV. The CDR3 runs 14 amino acids, cysteine and phenylalanine included. The record lacks a DNA sequence. This sample was sequenced with a NextSeq 550. The Human TCR Profiling Kit (MiLaboratory) was used to make UMI-labeled 5' RACE TRB cDNA libraries. cDNA synthesis used the entire amount of extracted RNA, and PCR amplification then used the entire amount of cDNA produced. Libraries were prepared in parallel using an identical number of PCR cycles. In the paper's pipeline: With a minimum of two reads required per UMI, MIGEC and MiXCR pulled out about 53,000 +/- 10,000 unique UMI-labeled TRB cDNA molecules from each library. An average of roughly 40,000 +/- 10,000 functional in-frame TRB CDR3 nucleotide clonotypes without stop codons was found per library. After downsampling to 5000 UMI-labeled TRB molecules per sample, diversity metrics such as normalized Shannon-Wiener and Chao1 were calculated in VDJtools. VDJtools was used to calculate clonotype-size-weighted physicochemical properties of the central five CDR3 residues, namely interaction energy, strength, volume and Kidera factor 4. TCRdb reprocessed the reads; each CDR3 protein sequence makes one entry, and DNA is unavailable. The authors' filters were not applied to this entry. The record for this sample contains about 43,000 distinct CDR3 sequences. The ten largest clones add up to about 10% of the sample.

This sample was taken from a study of CXCR3-negative and CXCR3-positive naive CD8 T cells (dated by TCRdb to about 2019). Concerning the study at large: In total, approximately 130 million TRB reads were obtained, corresponding to roughly 1.5 +/- 0.3 million reads per library. Diversity and physicochemical repertoire analyses were performed on about a dozen donors pooled from two independent experiments. For the TRBV-TRBJ cluster analysis, the naive subsets came from 5 donors, while the memory cells came from 3 donors. What the authors observed across the whole study: Both naive subsets had comparably high repertoire diversity, while memory CD8+ T cells had much lower repertoire diversity. Because surface CD5, which is linked to self-reactivity in mice, was comparable between the naive subsets, TCR interaction strength was also inferred from the physicochemical properties of TRB CDR3s. Naive CXCR3-negative and CXCR3-positive cells from the same donor showed similar TRBV-TRBJ usage, whereas memory cells showed distinct patterns. Freshly isolated PBMCs were used for most assays because CXCR3 expression went down partially after cryopreservation.

This TCR derives from a human donor in good health. Some clones in this sample may be carry-over from other donors' samples. Material: memory CD8+ T cells from blood. The cell subset or site label here, explained by the study, means: conventional CD8+ memory T cells (TMEM), sorted as controls. The V and J genes are TRBV27 and TRBJ2-3. The CDR3 protein: CASSFSFSLDTQYF.